This is a list of T cell receptor beta chains from one sample in a study of OX40 agonist ivuxolimab in advanced cancers. TCRdb's copy holds only in-frame clones and misses some; the assay was immunoSEQ multiplex PCR. In the table there are 65,000 to 100,000 clones, about 91% of which are singletons. The sequences come from CD4+ or CD8+ T cells sorted from blood, collected in a trial of the OX40 agonist ivuxolimab. These receptors all come from an adult with an advanced solid tumor such as melanoma, head and neck, liver or kidney cancer. CDR3s include the opening cysteine and the closing phenylalanine or tryptophan. D genes are given only for firm matches. Clone size is not always given. Where it is, it says once, few, many or a class for expanded clones.

d_gene: -
j_gene: TRBJ2-6
abundance: -
v_gene: TRBV10-3
CDR3nt: TGTGCCATCAGTGGGGGGACCGTGGGGGCCAACGTCCTGACTTTC
CDR3aa: CAISGGTVGANVLTF

d_gene: -
j_gene: TRBJ2-3
abundance: -
v_gene: TRBV2
CDR3nt: TGTGCCAGCAATCTAGCGACAGATACGCAGTATTTT
CDR3aa: CASNLATDTQYF

d_gene: TRBD1
j_gene: TRBJ2-1
abundance: -
v_gene: TRBV7-6
CDR3nt: TGTGCCAGCAGCTCGACAGGGGGTATGAAGTTCTTC
CDR3aa: CASSSTGGMKFF

d_gene: TRBD1
j_gene: TRBJ2-4
abundance: once
v_gene: TRBV27
CDR3nt: TGTGCCAGCAGCCGCAACCGGGACAGGGCGGACATTCAGTACTTC
CDR3aa: CASSRNRDRADIQYF

d_gene: -
j_gene: TRBJ2-5
abundance: -
v_gene: TRBV20-1
CDR3nt: TGCAGTGCTGGGGAAGAGACCCAGTACTTC
CDR3aa: CSAGEETQYF

d_gene: -
j_gene: TRBJ2-1
abundance: -
v_gene: TRBV5-1
CDR3nt: TGCGCCAGCAGCTTGAAGGCGGGACCGGGAGAGCAGTTCTTC
CDR3aa: CASSLKAGPGEQFF

d_gene: -
j_gene: TRBJ1-1
abundance: -
v_gene: TRBV29-1
CDR3nt: TGCAGCGTTGTCGGTCAGGGTGACACTGAAGCTTTCTTT
CDR3aa: CSVVGQGDTEAFF

d_gene: -
j_gene: TRBJ2-2
abundance: -
v_gene: TRBV19
CDR3nt: TGTGCCAGTAGTGCGGCCAGGGACTCGAACACCGGGGAGCTGTTTTTT
CDR3aa: CASSAARDSNTGELFF

d_gene: -
j_gene: TRBJ2-7
abundance: -
v_gene: TRBV21-1
CDR3nt: TGTGCCAGCAGCAAAACCGTTAACCCTCCTCCCAGGGGGAGCTCCTACGAGCAGTACTTC
CDR3aa: CASSKTVNPPPRGSSYEQYF

d_gene: -
j_gene: TRBJ1-3
abundance: -
v_gene: TRBV28
CDR3nt: TGTGCCAGCAGTTCGGGACTCATCTCTGGAAACACCATATATTTT
CDR3aa: CASSSGLISGNTIYF